One T cell receptor (beta chain) is described in this entry. The antigen is undetermined. This sample was taken from a study of cytomegalovirus exposure and HLA in healthy donors. About the research overall: Caucasian-associated ancestry cluster membership applied to 75% to 85% of 398 genotyped donors.

The V end lost 4 bases, the J end lost 1 base, and 17 bases lay between the germline ends. This CDR3 spans 17 amino acids. The germline CDR1 and CDR2 sequences are LNHDA and SQIVND (reference sequence). Study outcomes and limitations: Specificity of a few CMV-associated chains for CMV antigens was verified in vitro. Later analysis revealed greater clonal expansion in HLA-associated TCR beta chains than in equally common others. About 87% or about 30% of the time was how often most TCR beta V segments were productive, according to an earlier analysis.

The PCR was carried out with 60 Vbeta primers and 13 Jbeta primers. The assay was immunoSEQ multiplex PCR, and TCRdb's table has in-frame clones only and misses some. The sample contains 200,000 to 250,000 clones, 70% to 90% of which appear only once. The sequenced material came from PBMCs. The TCR was taken from a woman in her sixties in good health and CMV-seropositive. This sequence joins TRBV19 and TRBJ2-1; weak D call: TRBD2 (6 bases). This CDR3 reads CASSRHRAGRSYNEQFF. The CDR3 DNA reads TGTGCCAGTAGTAGGCACCGGGCGGGACGGTCCTACAATGAGCAGTTCTTC.